One sample yielded the 28 T cell receptor beta chains listed below, sequenced in a study of T-cell memory formation after mild COVID-19. TCRdb reanalysed the 5' RACE reads using MiXCR and keeps one entry per CDR3 protein. The sample includes about 140,000 distinct CDR3 sequences, less than 25% of them seen just once. The sample was PBMCs or a T cell subset sorted from them (not recorded which). These receptors were taken from an adult woman who had mild COVID-19 (a few samples of this study predate the infection). Cell type and time point are not known.

This clonotype has more than one count but fewer than ten. This rearrangement joins TRBV15 to TRBJ2-7; D is undetermined. Germline V gene lookup returns CDR1 LNHNV and CDR2 YYDKDF (reference sequence). The CDR3 sequence is 12 residues long. Trimming stripped 6 bases from V and 4 bases from J, with 10 bases between. Here the CDR3 DNA reads TGTGCCACCAGAGGCCTTCATTACGAGCAGTACTTC. Amino acids: CATRGLHYEQYF. Drawing the rest from reference TRBV15 and TRBJ2-7, the complete variable domain is DAMVIQNPRYQVTQFGKPVTLSCSQTLNHNVMYWYQQKSSQAPKLLFHYYDKDFNNEADTPDNFQSRRPNTSFCFLDIRSPGLGDTAMYLCATRGLHYEQYFGPGTRLTVT.

The chain recombines TRBV5-1 with TRBJ2-1, with D tentatively TRBD1 (5 bases). Germline V gene data show CDR1 as SGHRS and CDR2 as YFSETQ. There are 14 residues in the CDR3. V lost 4 bases and J 0 bases, leaving 8 bases between the germline ends. The CDR3 coding sequence is TGCGCCAGCAGCCCGGACACCTCCTACAATGAGCAGTTCTTC. It is translated as CASSPDTSYNEQFF.

The CDR3 DNA reads TGTGCCAGCAGCGTAGGGCAGGGGGCCGTTCATGGCTACACCTTC. Protein product: CASSVGQGAVHGYTF. This chain links TRBV9 with TRBJ1-2, with 8 bases identical to TRBD1. The trim removed 0 bases at V and 6 bases at J, leaving 7 bases unmatched. CDR3 length equals 15 residues. Looked up from germline, CDR1 is SGDLS and CDR2 is YYNGEE.

The chain links TRBV4-1 to TRBJ2-7, with D hard to call. V lost 0 bases and J 4 bases, leaving 13 bases between the germline ends. The CDR3 consists of 15 residues. Germline V gene sequence: CDR1 MGHRA, CDR2 YSYEKL. The CDR3 here is CASSQDRLGAYEQYF. The CDR3 DNA is TGCGCCAGCAGCCAAGATAGGCTAGGTGCTTACGAGCAGTACTTC.

In this sample, this clonotype turned up a few times. The chain is built from TRBV6-2 or TRBV6-3 and TRBJ2-7; 7 bases align to TRBD2. Germline assignment: CDR1 MNHEY and CDR2 SVGEGT. Unmatched junction bases numbered 8, after V lost 3 bases and J lost 6 bases. The CDR3 totals 14 residues. The CDR3 sequence: CASSYAGAVTEQYF. DNA of the CDR3: TGTGCCAGCAGTTATGCGGGAGCAGTGACCGAGCAGTACTTC.

The chain combines TRBV19 with TRBJ1-1; D is ambiguous. The germline V and J ends were trimmed by 3 bases and 4 bases, with 9 bases remaining between them. The CDR3 runs 13 residues. Germline V lookup: CDR1 LNHDA, CDR2 SQIVND (reference sequence). This CDR3 is CASSIDYPTEAFF. The CDR3 nucleotides are TGTGCCAGTAGTATTGACTACCCCACTGAAGCTTTCTTT.

This rearrangement joins TRBV4-2 to TRBJ2-7; 8 positions match TRBD1. Germline assignment: CDR1 LGHNA and CDR2 YNFKEQ. The CDR3 is made up of 15 amino acids. Trimming removed 3 bases from V and 5 bases from J; junction bases left unmatched: 9. The CDR3 here is CASSHHRDRFHEQYF. CDR3 coding DNA: TGTGCCAGCAGCCACCACCGGGACAGGTTTCACGAGCAGTACTTC.

The rearrangement uses TRBV20-1 and TRBJ1-1, with 7 bases fitting TRBD1. Losses at the gene ends were 0 bases for V and 4 bases for J; bases not matched to a gene: 11. Germline V CDR1 and CDR2: DFQATT, SNEGSKA (reference sequence). There are 16 residues in the CDR3. Here the CDR3 DNA reads TGCAGTGCTAGAGACCTCACTAGGGGGCCGGGCACTGAAGCTTTCTTT. This encodes CSARDLTRGPGTEAFF.

The J gene is TRBJ1-1, the V gene TRBV6-4, with TRBD1 matching over 7 bases. Per germline, CDR1 MRHNA and CDR2 SNTAGT. J gave up 0 bases and V 3 bases, and 7 bases lay outside the gene matches. The CDR3 runs to 16 residues. The DNA for the CDR3 is TGTGCCAGCAGTGAGGTTCCAGGGGGGATGAACACTGAAGCTTTCTTT. Amino acid sequence: CASSEVPGGMNTEAFF.

The sample holds one count of this clonotype. The J gene is TRBJ2-7, the V gene TRBV21-1; no check of the table's D call, TRBD2, against the DNA was made. TRBV21-1 is classified as a pseudogene. There are 12 residues in the CDR3. The DNA of the CDR3 is TGTGCCAGCGGGGACGGCAGCGACGAGCAGTACTTC. This sequence encodes CASGDGSDEQYF.

The genes are TRBV5-1 and TRBJ2-7; possibly TRBD1 for D (6 bases). CDR1 and CDR2 from the germline V gene are SGHRS and YFSETQ. Trimming took off 1 base at V and 3 bases at J, with 11 bases between the two ends. The CDR3 totals 14 residues. CDR3 sequence reads: CASSLWTDNYEQYF. The CDR3, as DNA: TGCGCCAGCAGCTTGTGGACAGACAACTACGAGCAGTACTTC.

The chain links TRBV7-9 to TRBJ2-5, with 8 bases matching TRBD2. J gave up 2 bases and V 7 bases, and 6 bases lay outside the gene matches. Germline values: CDR1 SEHNR, CDR2 FQNEAQ (reference sequence). The CDR3 contains 14 residues. The CDR3 loop is CASTRGGVQETQYF. The CDR3 DNA reads TGTGCCAGCACCCGGGGGGGGGTACAAGAGACCCAGTACTTC.

The gene calls are TRBV4-1 and TRBJ2-7, with 8 bases lining up with TRBD2. From germline, CDR1 is MGHRA and CDR2 YSYEKL. V lost 1 base, J lost 4 bases, and 6 bases stayed unmatched. This CDR3 has 15 residues. DNA of the CDR3: TGCGCCAGCAGCCAAGGACCCTCGGGGGGGTACGAGCAGTACTTC. It is translated as CASSQGPSGGYEQYF.

This clonotype has just a few counts. This sequence joins TRBV29-1 and TRBJ2-4, with D maybe TRBD2 (5 bases). V was cut by 1 base and J by 1 base, with 17 bases left in between. This CDR3 comprises 17 residues. Germline V gene sequence: CDR1 SQVTM, CDR2 ANQGSEA. In DNA, the CDR3 is TGCAGCGTTGAAGTGGAGCGGTCGGACCTGGCCAAAAACATTCAGTACTTC. Amino acids: CSVEVERSDLAKNIQYF. The whole variable domain, remainder taken from reference TRBV29-1 and TRBJ2-4, is SAVISQKPSRDICQRGTSLTIQCQVDSQVTMMFWYRQQPGQSLTLIATANQGSEATYESGFVIDKFPISRPNLTFSTLTVSNMSPEDSSIYLCSVEVERSDLAKNIQYFGAGTRLSVL.

In its sample, this clonotype was seen a few times. This chain uses TRBV7-9 with TRBJ2-3, with 11 bases identical to TRBD2. This CDR3 is 17 amino acids long. V dropped 5 bases and J dropped 0; count of bases not matched to a gene: 7. The germline gives CDR1 SEHNR, CDR2 FQNEAQ (reference sequence). CDR3: CASSPILAGGSTDTQYF. Written as DNA, the CDR3 is TGTGCCAGCAGCCCCATTCTAGCGGGAGGCAGCACAGATACGCAGTATTTT.

This clonotype was seen a handful of times. The CDR3 region has the DNA TGCAGCGTTGTGCGGGCCACCGGGGAGCTGTTTTTT. Amino acids: CSVVRATGELFF. This chain joins TRBV29-1 and TRBJ2-2, with a weak D call TRBD2 (5 bases). The CDR3 has 12 amino acids. Germline V CDR1 and CDR2: SQVTM, ANQGSEA. Between the trimmed V and J ends, which lost 4 bases and 4 bases, there was a span of 7 bases.

This clonotype has ten or more counts. The chain couples TRBV15 to TRBJ1-4; D is uncertain. CDR1 LNHNV and CDR2 YYDKDF come from the germline V gene (reference sequence). The CDR3 contains 17 residues. Trimming shortened V by 0 bases and J by 2 bases, and 13 bases separated the two germline ends. CDR3 region: CATSRDKGEATNEKLFF. The CDR3 coding sequence is TGTGCCACCAGCAGAGATAAAGGAGAGGCTACTAATGAAAAACTGTTTTTT.

The CDR3 nucleotides are TGTGCCAGCAGCCCCCTGGGTGCCCATAAGCAAACCGGGGAGCTGTTTTTT. Translating gives CASSPLGAHKQTGELFF. The rearrangement uses TRBV7-2 and TRBJ2-2; D ambiguous. Trimming removed 5 bases from V and 5 bases from J, with 21 bases in between. The germline gives CDR1 SGHTA, CDR2 FQGNSA. The CDR3 consists of 17 residues.

The genes are TRBV4-3 and TRBJ1-1, with D possibly matching TRBD1 (5 bases). Trimming cost V 4 bases and J 1 base, with 10 bases left between them. The CDR3 covers 14 residues. Germline V gene sequence: CDR1 LGHNA, CDR2 YSLEER. The CDR3 region has the DNA TGCGCCAGCAGCCTCCACGGGGGGAACACTGAAGCTTTCTTT. Translation: CASSLHGGNTEAFF.

This clonotype was seen more than once but under ten times. This chain joins TRBV4-2 and TRBJ2-1; TRBD2 agrees at 12 bases. V lost 1 base, J lost 6 bases, and 1 base stayed unmatched. The germline V gene encodes CDR1 LGHNA and CDR2 YNFKEQ. CDR3 length equals 15 residues. CDR3 sequence: CASSQASGGANEQFF. CDR3 nucleotides: TGTGCCAGCAGCCAAGCTAGCGGGGGGGCCAATGAGCAGTTCTTC.

A few counts support this clonotype. The V and J genes are TRBV19 and TRBJ1-5, with unresolved D. The CDR3 has 13 amino acids. With 7 bases removed from V and 2 bases from J, the gap between germline ends came to 9 bases. Germline V gene data show CDR1 as LNHDA and CDR2 as SQIVND (reference sequence). DNA for the CDR3: TGTGCCAGTAACTTGGGAGGCAATCAGCCCCAGCATTTT. Its translation is CASNLGGNQPQHF.

V and J are TRBV9 and TRBJ1-2; no definite D call. The germline gives CDR1 SGDLS, CDR2 YYNGEE. The V and J ends lost 6 bases and 4 bases respectively, with 22 bases between them. The CDR3 is 16 amino acids. In nucleotides, the CDR3 is TGTGCCAGCACCAGGATGTGGTCCCCTGAGCGCTATGGCTACACCTTC. It encodes CASTRMWSPERYGYTF. The entire variable domain, with the rest obtained from reference TRBV9 and TRBJ1-2, is as follows: DSGVTQTPKHLITATGQRVTLRCSPRSGDLSVYWYQQSLDQGLQFLIQYYNGEERAKGNILERFSAQQFPDLHSELNLSSLELGDSALYFCASTRMWSPERYGYTFGSGTRLTVV.

The V call is TRBV14, the J call TRBJ2-1, with TRBD1 identical over 7 bases. The CDR3 extends over 16 amino acids. Trimming took 1 base from V and 1 from J; bases not matched to a gene: 4. The germline CDR1 and CDR2 sequences are SGHDN and FVKESK. In nucleotides, the CDR3 is TGTGCCAGCAGCCAAGCAAGGGGGCTGTCCTACAATGAGCAGTTCTTC. Protein product: CASSQARGLSYNEQFF.

The V call is TRBV20-1, the J call TRBJ2-1; D assignment may be TRBD1 or TRBD2 (5 bases each). The germline gives CDR1 DFQATT, CDR2 SNEGSKA (reference sequence). V lost 4 bases and J lost 2, with 18 bases in between. This CDR3 comprises 16 residues. CDR3 bases: TGCAGTGCTATCCTTCGGGGCTTTGGGACCTACAATGAGCAGTTCTTC. It yields the protein CSAILRGFGTYNEQFF.

A few counts support this clonotype. In DNA form, the CDR3 reads TGTGCCAGCAGCCAAGATTACCCATGGACTAGCGCTCCTATCCTCTACGAGCAGTACTTC. It yields the protein CASSQDYPWTSAPILYEQYF. This rearrangement joins TRBV14 to TRBJ2-7; 9 bases align to TRBD2. Unmatched junction bases numbered 18, after V lost 0 bases and J lost 3 bases. CDR3 length: 20 amino acids. The germline CDR1 and CDR2 sequences are SGHDN and FVKESK.

J is TRBJ2-2 and V is TRBV5-5, with D possibly matching TRBD1 (6 bases). Deletions cut 2 bases from V and 4 bases from J, with 12 bases between. This CDR3 comprises 15 residues. The germline V gene has CDR1 SGHKS and CDR2 YYEKEE (reference sequence). CDR3 amino acids: CASSFPGTSTGELFF. CDR3 DNA: TGTGCCAGCAGCTTTCCCGGGACAAGCACCGGGGAGCTGTTTTTT.

The chain links TRBV7-6 to TRBJ2-1; 8 bases map to TRBD2. This CDR3 region has 15 residues. The V gene end was trimmed by 1 base and the J gene end by 7 bases; junction bases not matched to a gene: 6. The germline gives CDR1 SGHVS, CDR2 FNYEAQ. CDR3 protein: CASSLDSGKRNEQFF. In DNA, the CDR3 is TGTGCCAGCAGCTTAGATAGCGGGAAAAGGAATGAGCAGTTCTTC.

V usage is TRBV4-1 and J usage is TRBJ2-1, with 7 bases identical to TRBD2. The CDR3 is made up of 15 amino acids. The J segment lost 8 bases and the V segment lost 2 bases, leaving 9 bases of the junction unmatched. Germline CDR1 is MGHRA and CDR2 is YSYEKL. The CDR3 region has the DNA TGCGCCAGCAGCCAAAGGACTAGGAACATTGATGAGCAGTTCTTC. Translated, it gives CASSQRTRNIDEQFF.